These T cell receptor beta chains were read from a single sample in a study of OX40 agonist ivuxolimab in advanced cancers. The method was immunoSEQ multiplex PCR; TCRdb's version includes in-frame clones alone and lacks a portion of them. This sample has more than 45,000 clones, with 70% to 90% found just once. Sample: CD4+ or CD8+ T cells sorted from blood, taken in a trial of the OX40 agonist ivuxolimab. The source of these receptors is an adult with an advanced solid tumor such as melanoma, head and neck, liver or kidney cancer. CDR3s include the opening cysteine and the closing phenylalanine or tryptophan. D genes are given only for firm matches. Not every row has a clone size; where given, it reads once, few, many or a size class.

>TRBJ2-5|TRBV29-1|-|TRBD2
CSAGRAQETQYF
TGCAGCGCAGGGAGGGCTCAAGAGACCCAGTACTTC
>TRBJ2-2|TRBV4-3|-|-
CASSLISDTGELFF
TGCGCCAGCAGTCTTATTTCAGACACCGGGGAGCTGTTTTTT
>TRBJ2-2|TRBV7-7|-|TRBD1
CASSSRQGRTGELFF
TGTGCCAGCAGCTCCCGACAGGGGCGGACCGGGGAGCTGTTTTTT
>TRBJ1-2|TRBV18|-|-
CASSPTGPGYTF
TGTGCCAGCTCACCGACCGGGCCTGGCTACACCTTC
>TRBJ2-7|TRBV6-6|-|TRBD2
CASSSWTSGEKQYF
TGTGCCAGCAGTTCATGGACTAGCGGGGAGAAGCAGTACTTC
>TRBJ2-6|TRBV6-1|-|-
CASSVGPASGANVLTF
TGTGCCAGCAGTGTAGGCCCGGCCTCTGGGGCCAACGTCCTGACTTTC
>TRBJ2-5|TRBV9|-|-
CASSVANSQETQYF
TGTGCCAGCAGCGTAGCGAACAGCCAAGAGACCCAGTACTTC
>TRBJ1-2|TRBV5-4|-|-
CASSIDYGYTF
TGTGCCAGCAGTATAGACTATGGCTACACCTTC
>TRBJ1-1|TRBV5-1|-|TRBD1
CASSPSRGQVNTEAFF
TGCGCCAGCAGCCCGAGTAGGGGACAGGTGAACACTGAAGCTTTCTTT
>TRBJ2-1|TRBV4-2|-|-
CASSLRFDRDNEQFF
TGTGCCAGCAGCCTAAGGTTTGACCGGGACAATGAGCAGTTCTTC
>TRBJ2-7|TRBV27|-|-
CASSLGAGDEQYF
TGTGCCAGCAGTTTAGGGGCAGGGGACGAGCAGTACTTC
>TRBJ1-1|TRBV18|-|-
CASSPDGGNTEAFF
TGTGCCAGCTCACCTGACGGGGGGAACACTGAAGCTTTCTTT
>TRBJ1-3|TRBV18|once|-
CASSPGRTQGNTIYF
TGTGCCAGCTCCCCCGGGCGCACTCAGGGAAACACCATATATTTT
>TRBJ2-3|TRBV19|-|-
CASSVGTSTDTQYF
TGTGCCAGTAGCGTAGGGACTAGCACAGATACGCAGTATTTT
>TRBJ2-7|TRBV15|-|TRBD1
CATSRGDSFYEQYF
TGTGCCACCAGCCGTGGGGACAGCTTCTACGAGCAGTACTTC
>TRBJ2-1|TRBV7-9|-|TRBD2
CASSLSGASGGAIEQFF
TGTGCCAGCAGCCTCTCTGGGGCTAGCGGGGGGGCTATTGAGCAGTTCTTC
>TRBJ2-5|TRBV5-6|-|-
CASSLGAGETQYF
TGTGCCAGCAGCTTGGGGGCAGGGGAGACCCAGTACTTC
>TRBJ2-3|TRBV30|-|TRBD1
CAWRSRGWTDTQYF
TGTGCCTGGAGAAGCAGGGGGTGGACAGATACGCAGTATTTT
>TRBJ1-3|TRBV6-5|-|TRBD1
CASRRGQVSNTIYF
TGTGCCAGCAGGCGCGGACAGGTTTCGAACACCATATATTTT
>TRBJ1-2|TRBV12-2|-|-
CANVRIYGYTF
TGTGCAAATGTGCGCATCTATGGCTACACCTTC
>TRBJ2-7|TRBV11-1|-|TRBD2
CASSMTSGSYEQYF
TGTGCCAGCAGCATGACTAGCGGGTCCTACGAGCAGTACTTC
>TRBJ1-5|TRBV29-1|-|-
CSVGKAPDQPQHF
TGCAGCGTTGGAAAGGCTCCGGATCAGCCCCAGCATTTT
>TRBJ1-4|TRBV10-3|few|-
CAISESGAADEKLFF
TGTGCCATCAGTGAGTCCGGGGCAGCGGACGAAAAACTGTTTTTT